The subject of this entry is one TCR beta chain. Losses at the gene ends were 4 bases for V and 4 bases for J; bases not matched to a gene: 13. Per the germline V gene, CDR1 is MNHEY and CDR2 is SMNVEV (reference sequence). The CDR3 consists of 17 residues. These data belong to a study of blood T cell repertoires in COVID-19. As for the study in general: Researchers got acute and convalescent COVID-19 samples from the United States, Italy and Spain. Sample material is recorded as cDNA or gDNA derived from T cells, B-cell-depleted T cells, or PBMCs.

Per the authors' pipeline: The assay estimated nucleated cells by amplifying reference gene primers. Libraries were prepared by immunoSEQ multiplex PCR; TCRdb keeps only in-frame clonotypes and omits some of them. That table is the source of V, J and clone size, and D and trimming were worked out from the DNA. Found here are about 210,000 clones, about 80% of them singletons; the top ten hold 2% to 3%. V and J are TRBV27 and TRBJ2-5; 9 nucleotides align to TRBD1. The receptor was derived from a middle-aged woman with active or convalescent COVID-19. The sample consisted of peripheral blood. Here the CDR3 DNA reads TGTGCCAGCAGTTCCTACTTGGGACAGGGAGGGGGAGAGACCCAGTACTTC. Translated: CASSSYLGQGGGETQYF.